A selection of T cell receptor beta chains follows, all from one sample in a study of monozygotic twins with inflammatory bowel disease. Following a re-call of the 5' RACE reads, TCRdb has one entry per CDR3 protein and lacks DNA. Its clone listing holds about 140,000 distinct CDR3 sequences. The sequencing input was blood. The receptors shown here come from a human donor with ulcerative colitis or Crohn's disease, or a healthy co-twin of an affected twin (not recorded which). Each CDR3 is given with its conserved first and last residue.

v_gene: TRBV20-1
j_gene: TRBJ1-5
CDR3aa: CSATNNRDRGNQPQHF

v_gene: TRBV20-1
j_gene: TRBJ1-5
CDR3aa: CSANEGALDNQPQHF

v_gene: TRBV18
j_gene: TRBJ1-2
CDR3aa: CASSPDRSFYGYTF

v_gene: TRBV20-1
j_gene: TRBJ2-3
CDR3aa: CSVGDSTDTQYF

v_gene: TRBV12-3/TRBV12-4
j_gene: TRBJ2-1
CDR3aa: CASRTSGASSYNEQFF

v_gene: TRBV20-1
j_gene: TRBJ1-1
CDR3aa: CSARRQGITEAFF

v_gene: TRBV19
j_gene: TRBJ1-1
CDR3aa: CASRTGGRAEAFF

v_gene: TRBV5-8
j_gene: TRBJ2-3
CDR3aa: CASSLGTSGVADTQYF

v_gene: TRBV12-3/TRBV12-4
j_gene: TRBJ1-5
CDR3aa: CASSPQGARSNQPQHF

v_gene: TRBV3-1
j_gene: TRBJ1-5
CDR3aa: CASSHRKQGAFSQPQHF

v_gene: TRBV20-1
j_gene: TRBJ2-2
CDR3aa: CSPSRQSTGELFF

v_gene: TRBV11-2
j_gene: TRBJ1-4
CDR3aa: CASSFSTTTNEKLFF

v_gene: TRBV19
j_gene: TRBJ2-7
CDR3aa: CASSNGQGGHEQYF

v_gene: TRBV29-1
j_gene: TRBJ2-6
CDR3aa: CSVVGGSGANVLTF

v_gene: TRBV20-1
j_gene: TRBJ2-7
CDR3aa: CSADPTRQARYEQYF

v_gene: TRBV6-2/TRBV6-3
j_gene: TRBJ1-5
CDR3aa: CASRQTRGPNQPQHF

v_gene: TRBV5-1
j_gene: TRBJ1-1
CDR3aa: CASSPGQGLFYTEAFF

v_gene: TRBV9
j_gene: TRBJ2-5
CDR3aa: CASSVGGREETQYF

v_gene: TRBV20-1
j_gene: TRBJ2-6
CDR3aa: CSARSDSSGANVLTF

v_gene: TRBV4-3
j_gene: TRBJ2-7
CDR3aa: CASSQDWARGAYEQYF

v_gene: TRBV7-2
j_gene: TRBJ2-1
CDR3aa: CASSLELEGGWFF

v_gene: TRBV30
j_gene: TRBJ1-1
CDR3aa: CAWSPDRVGTEAFF

v_gene: TRBV20-1
j_gene: TRBJ2-7
CDR3aa: CSASRQSYEQYF

v_gene: TRBV7-2
j_gene: TRBJ2-3
CDR3aa: CASSLALGGGMDTQYF

v_gene: TRBV20-1
j_gene: TRBJ1-3
CDR3aa: CSAREDRGPGNTIYF

v_gene: TRBV5-1
j_gene: TRBJ2-1
CDR3aa: CASSLQQGWGGEQFF

v_gene: TRBV9
j_gene: TRBJ2-1
CDR3aa: CASSAGPGLAGRNSYNEQFF